This T cell receptor (beta chain) stems from a study of monozygotic twins with inflammatory bowel disease. CDR1 SGHDN and CDR2 FVKESK come from the germline V gene. The length of the CDR3 is 13 residues. With the 5' RACE reads reprocessed, TCRdb shows one record per CDR3 protein and no DNA. The specimen's table records 400,000 to 500,000 distinct CDR3 sequences. For this clonotype: Antigen: not known.

Study-wide results and caveats: Different T cell subtypes could not be distinguished. Versus healthy twins, IBD patients showed fewer clonotypes shared with others, especially with disease activity.

Sequenced sample: blood. The sequence was obtained from a human donor with ulcerative colitis or Crohn's disease, or a healthy co-twin of an affected twin (not recorded which). The rearrangement links TRBV14 to TRBJ2-1; there is no DNA to check the TCRdb D call of TRBD2. The CDR3 loop is CASSLLAGGEQFF.